This TCR beta chain comes out of a study of cytomegalovirus exposure and HLA in healthy donors. Deletions cut 1 base from V and 2 bases from J, with 8 bases between. The germline CDR1 and CDR2 sequences are SGHTA and FQGTGA. The CDR3 has 14 residues. PCR amplification relied on 60 Vbeta primers (plus 13 Jbeta primers). TCRdb's table, derived via immunoSEQ multiplex PCR, lists solely in-frame clones and lacks some. The sample records roughly 160,000 clones, more than 80% being singletons. The chain has TRBV7-3 and TRBJ1-1; D might be TRBD1 (6 bases). This TCR derives from a woman in her thirties in good health and CMV-seropositive. The sequencing input was PBMCs. Here the CDR3 DNA reads TGTGCCAGCAGCTTAAGCAGGGGAAACACTGAAGCTTTCTTT. It encodes CASSLSRGNTEAFF.